This T cell receptor beta chain was sequenced for a study of somatic mutations in cytotoxic T cells in rheumatoid arthritis. Study-wide results and caveats: In rheumatoid arthritis patients, unlike healthy controls, CD8+ clonality rose with age. Of more than 60 patients, fewer than 10 had a largest CD8+ clone that exceeded 20% of CD8+ cells.

As to this clone: Its antigen is as yet unknown.

Here immunoSEQ multiplex PCR was the method, and the copy in TCRdb shows in-frame clones only, minus some. In the table there are 9,500 to 15,000 clones, approximately 80% of which are singletons. In germline, CDR1 is SEHNR, CDR2 FQNEAQ (reference sequence). The V end was cut by 5 bases, the J end by 6 bases, with 22 bases between. The CDR3 contains 16 residues. The sample comprised CD8+ T cells sorted from blood. The chain couples TRBV7-9 to TRBJ1-2; D uncertain. The clonotype was recovered from a man aged 50 to 60 in good health. CDR3 region: CASSPTLAAVRDGYTF. The CDR3 coding sequence is TGTGCCAGCAGCCCAACCCTGGCAGCAGTAAGGGATGGCTACACCTTC.